This TCR beta chain is drawn from a study of beta chain features in type 1 diabetes. Trimming removed 1 base from V and 0 bases from J, with 13 bases in between. Per the germline V gene, CDR1 is LNHDA and CDR2 is SQIVND (reference sequence). The CDR3 length is 18 residues. Reverse transcription of all isolated RNA meant that expressed TCRB transcripts were sequenced. Clones were sequenced by immunoSEQ multiplex PCR, and TCRdb holds only the in-frame ones, with some missing. This table has under 400,000 clones, around 20% appearing once. The sample holds a few counts of this clone. The target antigen is unknown. Study conclusions and caveats: At VDJ recombination sites, type 1 diabetes patients had fewer insertions and more deleted nucleotides.

This chain connects TRBV19 to TRBJ2-6; no clear D gene. The sequence came from a woman aged 18-29 years in good health. Sequenced: naive CD4+ T cells from blood. In DNA form, the CDR3 reads TGTGCCAGTAGTATAGGGTTTAGGCAGCGCTCTGGGGCCAACGTCCTGACTTTC. Protein: CASSIGFRQRSGANVLTF.